This TCR beta chain is from a study of T cells after posttransplantation cyclophosphamide. Sequenced by immunoSEQ multiplex PCR; TCRdb stores in-frame clones only, minus some. In the table there are 3,500 to 4,000 clones, approximately 59% of which are singletons. The CDR3 length is 16 residues. Trimming pared 5 bases from V and 0 bases from J, leaving 11 bases between. Germline V gene sequence: CDR1 MNHEY, CDR2 SMNVEV (reference sequence). About this clone: Its specificity is unknown.

Peripheral blood was collected from the related graft donor on the marrow donation day. Whole-study findings and limits: TRB clonality was highly associated with recipient CMV seropositivity and reactivation.

The sequencing sample was made of memory CD8+ T cells sorted from blood. The J gene is TRBJ1-6, the V gene TRBV27, with a possible D match to TRBD1 (5 bases). The clonotype originates from a man younger than 40 in good health and a related stem cell transplant donor. The CDR3 is CASSVTGSSYNSPLHF. CDR3 DNA: TGTGCCAGCAGTGTAACAGGAAGCTCCTATAATTCACCCCTCCACTTT.